This TCR beta chain was identified in a study of shared clonotypes between healthy human individuals (dated by TCRdb to 2020 to 2021). Context from the whole study: The cohort included a few men and a couple of women between 18 and 49 years of age. For each donor, CD4 naive and CD4 memory were each given three plates, CD8 naive was given two plates, and CD8 memory was given one plate. The study deeply sequenced blood TCR repertoires of several healthy adults to estimate repertoire size and the extent of clonotype sharing between individuals. Libraries were prepared and TCR repertoires were sequenced by different laboratories using diverse techniques, in order to increase sequencing depth and limit assay-specific biases. Leukapheresis yielded between about 0.9 and 9.5 billion PBMCs per donor.

In the case of this clone: It lacks a known antigen. Base qualities are not at hand, and no much larger clone is one base apart.

Results the study describes overall, beyond this receptor: Sampling was restricted to blood, and TCR repertoires in tissues likely differ from the TCR repertoires found in blood. The genetic and exposure-history diversity represented was limited by the small number of donors. Higher generation probabilities were observed for clonotypes shared by all four sorted-subset donors than for non-shared clonotypes. Rarefaction of sorted-subset datasets indicated incomplete sequencing despite the large sequencing depth. Around 5.4% of naive CD4, around 3.5% of naive CD8, 2.3% of memory CD4, and approximately 0.4% of memory CD8 clonotypes were shared across several donors. Estimated clonotype richness was generally larger for naive than for memory subsets. Based on pairwise subsampling, the degree of clonotype sharing among donors was expected to be affected by sequencing depth.

The CDR3, cysteine through phenylalanine, is 17 amino acids long. Only the CDR3 region is kept as DNA, spanning 51 bases read in frame from base 1. Cut back by 1 base and 1 base, the V and J ends lie 15 bases apart. The germline V gene provides CDR1 SGHDN and CDR2 FVKESK. The donors were healthy, HIV-negative adults with no recently reported acute infections or vaccinations. Every donor was a Caucasian adult living in Nashville, Tennessee, USA. CD4+ T cells were enriched through magnetic negative selection, after which naive cells were positively selected on CD45RA and the remaining negative fraction served as the memory subset. After blood collection by leukapheresis, PBMCs were isolated using Ficoll-Histopaque density gradient centrifugation and then cryopreserved in the vapor phase of liquid nitrogen. Purity and quantity of every magnetically sorted T cell population were checked by analytical flow cytometry. Genomic DNA was isolated from every sorted fraction and measured by UV absorbance on a Nanodrop 2000c.

Using the deep immunoSEQ assay, multiplex PCR amplified TCR CDR3 regions from genomic DNA. Extracted genomic DNA from each cell subset was spread evenly across all wells of several immunoSEQ 96-well plates, with each plate serving as a replicate. For sorted subsets, around 200 ng genomic DNA, equal to 30,000 to 35,000 T cell genomes, was loaded into each replicate PCR. The purified libraries were quantified using a Qubit 3.0 fluorometer, sized with a Bioanalyzer 2100, and then quantified again using the KAPA Library Quantification kit. A separate single-read 150-cycle Illumina NextSeq 550 flow cell was used to sequence each immunoSEQ 96-well plate. In the authors' own workflow: The immunoSEQ output contained only junctional sequences without quality scores, so filtering could not match that applied to full-length reads. To assign V/J genes and CDR3, sequences were annotated using PyIR, a Python wrapper for IgBLAST v1.9, with IMGT germline references. Reads with weak V/J assignments (E-value above 1e-6), missing CDR3, stop codons, out-of-frame junctions, or ambiguous translated residues were removed. V3J clonotypes were defined by identical inferred V gene, J gene, and CDR3 amino acid sequence. The percentage overlap between two repertoires was calculated by dividing the number of shared unique clonotypes by the size of the smaller repertoire. Richness of each repertoire was evaluated using RTK rarefaction, the Chao1 estimator, and Recon v2.1 estimates of unobserved clonotypes. OLGA was used to compute generation probabilities for all TCRbeta clonotypes that the gDNA method yielded from a few donors. TCRdb limited this immuneACCESS table to in-frame rearrangements with V and J called. A share of clones is missing; checked studies link under half to unresolved V genes, and the rest is unexplained. V, J and clone size are taken as reported in that table, and D and trimming were inferred from the DNA itself. This sample is represented by around 2.5 million clones; 80% to 95% of them were singletons. The ten largest make up 0.35% to 0.45% of the sample.

Sequencing input: naive CD4+ T cells from PBMCs. The meaning of the sample's cell subset or site label: CD45RA+ positively selected. Rearrangement joined TRBV14 to TRBJ2-3; no confident D gene assignment can be made. This clonotype originated in a man aged 18 to 30 in good health. Some clones in this sample may be carry-over from other donors' samples. Here is the DNA: TGTGCCAGCAGCCAAGGGGCAAGCGCCGACCGCACAGATACGCAGTATTTT. It encodes CASSQGASADRTDTQYF.